The sample holds a few counts of the clone carrying this TCR beta chain. No antigen is known for it. This sample is drawn from a study of T cells in Graves' hyperthyroidism and ophthalmopathy. Study-level information: Staff took peripheral blood when the initial diagnosis was made, before any treatment began. Study-level findings and limits: Ophthalmopathy was identified by the model a median approximately six months ahead of onset.

Researchers amplified the TCR beta CDR3 regions from RNA transcripts. The study used the HTBI primer set for a first-round RT-PCR of the TCR CDR3. TCRdb re-derived calls from the multiplex PCR reads in MiXCR, one entry per CDR3 protein. The repertoire consists of roughly 740,000 distinct CDR3 sequences, with about 16% occurring once and the leading ten covering approximately 8%. It was considered stable Graves' hyperthyroidism when ophthalmopathy did not progress within 18 months. Diagnosis relied on clinical symptoms, serum thyroxine and TRAb, thyroid ultrasound and orbital computed tomography. This receptor was taken from a man younger than 30 with Graves' hyperthyroidism. The sequencing sample was made of blood.

CDR3 nucleotides: TGTGCCACCAGCTTAGCGGGAGGAAAACCAAACACCGGGGAGCTGTTTTTT. Protein: CATSLAGGKPNTGELFF. The rearrangement joins TRBV10-3 to TRBJ2-2, with 10 bases identical to TRBD2. V dropped 10 bases and J dropped 2; count of bases not matched to a gene: 13. The CDR3 has 17 residues. The germline V gene encodes CDR1 ENHRY and CDR2 SYGVKD.